A selection of T cell receptor beta chains follows, all from one sample in a study of CD8 T cells in ankylosing spondylitis. In TCRdb, the 5' RACE reads were re-called with MiXCR into one record per CDR3 protein. The table has hundreds of thousands of distinct CDR3 sequences, 12% seen once. Sequenced: blood, either unsorted or a sorted T cell fraction (not recorded which). These receptors were obtained from a male donor with ankylosing spondylitis. Each CDR3 is given with its conserved first and last residue. A D gene is named only where the DNA matches it firmly. Where a row states a size, it is once, few, many or the class of an expanded clone; other rows omit it.

V: TRBV29-1
D: TRBD2
J: TRBJ2-3
size: .
DNA: TGCAGCGTACAGGGACTAGCTAGCGCAGATACGCAGTATTTT
CDR3: CSVQGLASADTQYF

V: TRBV6-5
D: TRBD1
J: TRBJ1-6
size: few
DNA: TGTGCCAGCAGTTGGGACAGGGGGGTTGATTCACCCCTCCACTTT
CDR3: CASSWDRGVDSPLHF

V: TRBV29-1
D: TRBD1
J: TRBJ1-3
size: many
DNA: TGCAGCGTTGGGGACAGGGCTGGAAACACCATATATTTT
CDR3: CSVGDRAGNTIYF

V: TRBV18
D: .
J: TRBJ2-5
size: many
DNA: TGTGCCAGCAGTCCGCGTGGTGGGGAGACCCAGTACTTC
CDR3: CASSPRGGETQYF

V: TRBV7-2
D: TRBD1
J: TRBJ1-2
size: few
DNA: TGTGCCAGCAGCCCACGCCCGGGACAGGGGGCTGGAGGCTACACCTTC
CDR3: CASSPRPGQGAGGYTF

V: TRBV6-1
D: TRBD1
J: TRBJ2-2
size: few
DNA: TGTGCCAGCGGGGGACAGTACACCGGGGAGCTGTTTTTT
CDR3: CASGGQYTGELFF

V: TRBV7-8
D: TRBD2
J: TRBJ2-1
size: few
DNA: TGTGCCAGCAGCTTAGTACTAGCGGGAGTCTTTGAGCAGTTCTTC
CDR3: CASSLVLAGVFEQFF

V: TRBV7-2
D: TRBD2
J: TRBJ2-1
size: many
DNA: TGTGCCAGCAGCTTAGGCCGGGGGGGCGTCTATGAGCAGTTCTTC
CDR3: CASSLGRGGVYEQFF

V: TRBV2
D: .
J: TRBJ1-2
size: .
DNA: TGTGCCAGCAGAGGACAGAGCTCTAACTATGGCTACACCTTC
CDR3: CASRGQSSNYGYTF

V: TRBV4-3
D: .
J: TRBJ2-1
size: .
DNA: TGCGCCAGCAGCCAAGAAGATTGGGCCCCGGAGCAGTTCTTC
CDR3: CASSQEDWAPEQFF

V: TRBV11-2
D: .
J: TRBJ2-7
size: few
DNA: TGTGCCAGCAGCCGTCAGAGGGTAGACGAGCAGTACTTC
CDR3: CASSRQRVDEQYF

V: TRBV3-1
D: .
J: TRBJ2-7
size: .
DNA: TGTGCCAGCAGCCGGGGGGGGCGTCGACCCTCCTACGAGCAGTACTTC
CDR3: CASSRGGRRPSYEQYF

V: TRBV9
D: .
J: TRBJ2-2
size: .
DNA: TGTGCCAGCAGCGTAGCGGGGACGCGGACCGGGGAGCTGTTTTTT
CDR3: CASSVAGTRTGELFF

V: TRBV27
D: TRBD1
J: TRBJ2-1
size: .
DNA: TGTGCCAGCCTCCCTGGGGCAGGGGGCCCTAATGAGCAGTTCTTC
CDR3: CASLPGAGGPNEQFF

V: TRBV7-2
D: TRBD2
J: TRBJ2-5
size: .
DNA: TGTGCCAGCAGCTTCCTCGAACGGCGGGAGCTAGAGACCCAGTACTTC
CDR3: CASSFLERRELETQYF

V: TRBV23-1
D: .
J: TRBJ2-6
size: .
DNA: TGCGCCGGGGACTCTGGGGCCAACGTCCTGACTTTC
CDR3: CAGDSGANVLTF

V: TRBV6-1
D: .
J: TRBJ1-4
size: few
DNA: TGTGCCAGCAGTGACGGACAGCATGCAACTAATGAAAAACTGTTTTTT
CDR3: CASSDGQHATNEKLFF

V: TRBV7-2
D: TRBD1
J: TRBJ1-5
size: few
DNA: TGTGCCAGCAGCCCTCAGGACAGGAGCAATCAGCCCCAGCATTTT
CDR3: CASSPQDRSNQPQHF

V: TRBV29-1
D: .
J: TRBJ2-7
size: many
DNA: TGCAGCGTTGAAGGCTCAGGGAGGAACGAGCAGTACTTC
CDR3: CSVEGSGRNEQYF

V: TRBV27
D: TRBD2
J: TRBJ2-1
size: many
DNA: TGTGCCAGCAGTCCCCGGGGGGGAAATGAGCAGTTCTTC
CDR3: CASSPRGGNEQFF

V: TRBV7-3
D: TRBD1
J: TRBJ1-1
size: once
DNA: TGTGCCAGCAGCTTTCCGGGACAGGGAGCTTTCTTT
CDR3: CASSFPGQGAFF

V: TRBV28
D: .
J: TRBJ2-3
size: few
DNA: TGTGCCAGCATACCAACAGGGAGCACAGATACGCAGTATTTT
CDR3: CASIPTGSTDTQYF